This entry is about one T cell receptor beta chain. The data were produced by immunoSEQ multiplex PCR, yet TCRdb's version contains in-frame clones alone and is incomplete. The repertoire has roughly 2.6 million clones, around nine tenths of them found once; the top ten carry more than 0.12%. The data originate from a study of shared clonotypes between healthy human individuals. The CDR3 is 17 residues long. V lost 5 bases and J 4 bases, leaving 21 bases between the germline ends. Germline-derived CDR1 and CDR2 are SGHAT and FQDESV (reference sequence). The receptor was derived from a man in his late teens or twenties in good health. The sample comprised naive CD4+ T cells sorted from blood. Subset described: CD45RA+ positively selected. This rearrangement joins TRBV11-1 to TRBJ2-1; D might be TRBD1 (6 bases). This CDR3 is CASSRETTGIVYNEQFF. CDR3 DNA: TGTGCCAGCAGCAGGGAGACTACAGGGATCGTGTACAATGAGCAGTTCTTC.